This TCR beta chain was observed in a study of blood T cells in healthy people across ages. The use of a sample-barcoded 5' primer and a J-beta primer mix characterized a second PCR of 7 to 11 cycles. From the 5' RACE reads, TCRdb called clonotypes with MiXCR, one entry per CDR3 protein. The sample lists some 1.4 million distinct CDR3 sequences; 35% to 45% were seen once. The sequenced sample was blood. This clonotype was obtained from a woman in her late teens or twenties in good health.

CDR3: CASRATGFYNEQFF. The DNA for the CDR3 is TGCGCCAGCAGGGCTACAGGATTCTATAATGAGCAGTTCTTC. V gene TRBV5-1 combines with J gene TRBJ2-1; D perhaps matches TRBD1 (5 bases). The CDR3 totals 14 residues. CDR1 and CDR2 (germline): SGHRS, YFSETQ. Trimming took off 5 bases at V and 7 bases at J, with 16 bases between the two ends. Combining the CDR3 with reference TRBV5-1 and TRBJ2-1 gives the whole variable domain KAGVTQTPRYLIKTRGQQVTLSCSPISGHRSVSWYQQTPGQGLQFLFEYFSETQRNKGNFPGRFSGRQFSNSRSEMNVSTLELGDSALYLCASRATGFYNEQFFGPGTRLTVL.